These T cell receptor beta chains were read from a single sample in a study of T cells in narcolepsy. Profiling relied on immunoSEQ multiplex PCR, and the TCRdb table lists in-frame clones only, not all of them. The table records tens of thousands of clones, around three quarters of them present only once. The sequencing sample was made of CD45RA- memory CD4+ T cells from PBMCs. These receptors were taken from a human donor with narcolepsy. Both conserved end residues are part of each CDR3. Fields, in order: clone size, D gene, J gene, V gene, CDR3 protein, CDR3 DNA. The D gene is left open where the match is weak. Clone size is stated in some rows and not others, as once, few, many or a class when expanded.

>.|TRBD2|TRBJ2-3|TRBV11-3
CASSRGTSGRTDTQYF
TGTGCCAGCAGCCGAGGGACTAGCGGCCGCACAGATACGCAGTATTTT
>.|.|TRBJ1-5|TRBV10-3
CAISAGVESNQPQHF
TGTGCCATCAGTGCAGGGGTAGAGAGCAATCAGCCCCAGCATTTT
>.|.|TRBJ2-7|TRBV7-2
CASSLGGGSSSYEQYF
TGTGCCAGCAGCTTAGGGGGGGGCAGCAGCTCCTACGAGCAGTACTTC
>.|TRBD1|TRBJ2-1|TRBV5-1
CASTSTGAYNEQFF
TGCGCCAGCACCTCGACAGGGGCCTACAATGAGCAGTTCTTC
>.|.|TRBJ2-5|TRBV12-5
CASLGSHRDLYRGTQYF
TGTGCTAGTCTGGGATCCCACCGGGACCTCTATCGAGGGACCCAGTACTTC
>.|.|TRBJ1-6|TRBV6-5
CASSPSPIRPLHF
TGTGCCAGCAGCCCCTCACCTATCAGACCCCTCCACTTT
>.|.|TRBJ1-1|TRBV5-6
CASSLGPGDTEAFF
TGTGCCAGCAGCTTGGGCCCAGGGGACACTGAAGCTTTCTTT
>few|.|TRBJ2-5|TRBV5-1
CASSTGSAVQETQYF
TGCGCCAGCAGCACCGGGAGCGCGGTCCAAGAGACCCAGTACTTC
>once|.|TRBJ2-7|TRBV30
CAWSPGTPSDEQYF
TGTGCCTGGAGCCCCGGGACCCCCTCCGACGAGCAGTACTTC
>.|.|TRBJ2-1|TRBV11-2
CASSLGAGINNEQFF
TGTGCCAGCAGCTTAGGTGCGGGGATAAACAATGAGCAGTTCTTC
>.|.|TRBJ2-7|TRBV6-5
CASTPGVEQYF
TGTGCCAGCACCCCGGGGGTAGAGCAGTACTTC
>.|.|TRBJ2-1|TRBV2
CASSDYGAGSDEQFF
TGTGCCAGCAGTGATTATGGGGCGGGCTCGGATGAGCAGTTCTTC
>once|TRBD2|TRBJ2-7|TRBV6-1
CASGSSGGAGEQYF
TGTGCCAGCGGATCTAGCGGGGGGGCGGGGGAGCAGTACTTC
>.|.|TRBJ2-7|TRBV29-1
CSVGNRLLGNYEQYF
TGCAGCGTTGGGAACCGACTCCTCGGGAACTACGAGCAGTACTTC
>few|.|TRBJ2-7|TRBV30
CAWSFWGMIGYEQYF
TGTGCCTGGAGTTTTTGGGGGATGATTGGGTACGAGCAGTACTTC
>.|.|TRBJ2-7|TRBV2
CASSEALRLAREQYF
TGTGCCAGCAGTGAAGCGCTACGGCTAGCACGCGAGCAGTACTTC